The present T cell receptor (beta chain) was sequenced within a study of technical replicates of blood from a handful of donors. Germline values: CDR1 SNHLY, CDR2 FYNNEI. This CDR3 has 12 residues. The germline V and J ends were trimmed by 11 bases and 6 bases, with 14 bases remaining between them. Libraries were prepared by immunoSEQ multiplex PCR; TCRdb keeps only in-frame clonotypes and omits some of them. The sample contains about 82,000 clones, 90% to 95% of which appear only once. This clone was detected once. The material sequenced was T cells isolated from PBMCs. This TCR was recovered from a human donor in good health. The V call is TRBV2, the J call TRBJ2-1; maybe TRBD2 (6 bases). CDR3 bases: TGTGCCCATGGGGACTCCAGCAATGAGCAGTTCTTC. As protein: CAHGDSSNEQFF. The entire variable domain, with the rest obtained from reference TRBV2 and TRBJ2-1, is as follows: EPEVTQTPSHQVTQMGQEVILRCVPISNHLYFYWYRQILGQKVEFLVSFYNNEISEKSEIFDDQFSVERPDGSNFTLKIRSTKLEDSAMYFCAHGDSSNEQFFGPGTRLTVL.